Described below is a single T cell receptor beta chain sequence and its context. What it binds is not known. The source of the sample is a study of cytomegalovirus exposure and HLA in healthy donors. General study points: Available immune exposure information covered CMV serostatus only. In vitro, a few CMV-associated chains proved specific for CMV antigens. The study carried out a later analysis of TCR beta sequences. It associated around 17,000 of them with specific HLA alleles at a false discovery rate of 0.05.

Amplification used 60 Vbeta primers and 13 Jbeta primers. TCRdb's table, derived via immunoSEQ multiplex PCR, lists solely in-frame clones and lacks some. Among about 140,000 clones listed, nearly 80% were seen once. CDR3 length: 15 amino acids. V shed 8 bases and J 4 bases; nucleotides not matched to a gene: 7. CDR1 is MNHEY, CDR2 SVGAGI, per germline. Healthy donors of bone marrow made up the group. This TCR was recovered from a male donor in good health and CMV-seronegative. Sequenced sample: PBMCs. The chain links TRBV6-5 to TRBJ2-2; 10 positions match TRBD1. CDR3 sequence: CASRWDRGGTGELFF. DNA for the CDR3: TGTGCCAGCCGGTGGGACAGGGGAGGCACCGGGGAGCTGTTTTTT.